The clone carrying this TCR beta chain showed up just a few times. The antigen is not known. These data come from a study of cytomegalovirus exposure and HLA in healthy donors. In the study overall: Of the donors genotyped, approximately 410 in all, 65% to 90% fell in the Caucasian-associated ancestry cluster. Whole-study results and caveats: Within the data, a cluster of highly shared sequence variants was likely a sequencing artifact.

Primers: 60 Vbeta forward and 13 Jbeta reverse. The table came from immunoSEQ multiplex PCR; TCRdb's copy has only in-frame clones and leaves some out. In the table there are 100,000 to 140,000 clones, around 78% of which are singletons. The germline CDR1 and CDR2 sequences are LNHDA and SQIVND (reference sequence). The CDR3 runs 15 residues. Deletions cut 0 bases from V and 7 bases from J, with 16 bases between. Donors likely had unrecorded immune exposures despite being nominally healthy when sampled. The sequence was collected from a man younger than 40 in good health and CMV-seronegative. The sequenced material came from PBMCs. V usage is TRBV19 and J usage is TRBJ2-7; a possible D gene is TRBD1 (6 bases). The CDR3 is CASSIEGRGYGEQYF. CDR3 bases: TGTGCCAGTAGTATAGAAGGCAGGGGCTACGGGGAGCAGTACTTC.